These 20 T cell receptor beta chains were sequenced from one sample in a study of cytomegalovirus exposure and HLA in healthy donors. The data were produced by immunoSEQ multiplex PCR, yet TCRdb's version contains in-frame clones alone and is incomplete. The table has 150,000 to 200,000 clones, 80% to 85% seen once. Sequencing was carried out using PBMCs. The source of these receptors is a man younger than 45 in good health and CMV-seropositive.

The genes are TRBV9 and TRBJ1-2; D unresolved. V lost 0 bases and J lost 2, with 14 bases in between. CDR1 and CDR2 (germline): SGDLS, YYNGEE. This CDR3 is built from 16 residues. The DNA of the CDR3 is TGTGCCAGCAGCGTAGCTACCGGCAGGCAAAACTATGGCTACACCTTC. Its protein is CASSVATGRQNYGYTF.

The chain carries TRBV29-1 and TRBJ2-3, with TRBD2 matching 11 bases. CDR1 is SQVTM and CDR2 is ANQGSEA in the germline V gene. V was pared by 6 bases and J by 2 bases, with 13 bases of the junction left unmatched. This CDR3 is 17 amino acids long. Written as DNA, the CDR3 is TGCAGCGTGGGGGACCCCAGACTAGCGGGAAACACAGATACGCAGTATTTT. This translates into CSVGDPRLAGNTDTQYF.

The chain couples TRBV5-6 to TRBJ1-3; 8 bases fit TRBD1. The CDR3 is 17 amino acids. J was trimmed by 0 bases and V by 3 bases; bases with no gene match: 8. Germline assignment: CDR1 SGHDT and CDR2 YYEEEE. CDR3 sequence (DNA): TGTGCCAGCAGCTGGACAGGGCCCCGCCACTCTGGAAACACCATATATTTT. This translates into CASSWTGPRHSGNTIYF.

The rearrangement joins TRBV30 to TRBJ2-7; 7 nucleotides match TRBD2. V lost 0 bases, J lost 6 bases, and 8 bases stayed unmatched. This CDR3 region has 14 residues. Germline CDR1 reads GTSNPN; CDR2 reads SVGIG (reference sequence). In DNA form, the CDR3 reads TGTGCCTGGAGTGTGGGCGGGAGATCGAGCGAGCAGTACTTC. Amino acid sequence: CAWSVGGRSSEQYF. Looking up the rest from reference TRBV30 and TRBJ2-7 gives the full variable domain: SQTIHQWPATLVQPVGSPLSLECTVEGTSNPNLYWYRQAAGRGLQLLFYSVGIGQISSEVPQNLSASRPQDRQFILSSKKLLLSDSGFYLCAWSVGGRSSEQYFGPGTRLTVT.

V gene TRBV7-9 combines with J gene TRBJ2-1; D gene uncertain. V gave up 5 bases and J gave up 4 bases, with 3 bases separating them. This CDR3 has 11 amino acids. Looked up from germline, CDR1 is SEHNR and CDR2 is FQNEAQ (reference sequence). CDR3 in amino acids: CASSVYNEQFF. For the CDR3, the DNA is TGTGCCAGCAGCGTATACAATGAGCAGTTCTTC.

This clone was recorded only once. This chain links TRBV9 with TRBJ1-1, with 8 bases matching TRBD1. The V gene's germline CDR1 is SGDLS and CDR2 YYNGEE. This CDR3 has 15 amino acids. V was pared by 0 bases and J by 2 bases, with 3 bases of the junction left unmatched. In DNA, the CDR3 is TGTGCCAGCAGCGTAGCAGGGGGCGGAAACACTGAAGCTTTCTTT. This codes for CASSVAGGGNTEAFF.

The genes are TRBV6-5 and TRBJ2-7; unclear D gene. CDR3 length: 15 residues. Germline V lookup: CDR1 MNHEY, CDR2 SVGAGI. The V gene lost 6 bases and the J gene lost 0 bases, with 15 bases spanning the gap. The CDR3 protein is CASSSTAAGSYEQYF. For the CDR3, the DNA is TGTGCCAGCAGCTCTACAGCCGCAGGCTCCTACGAGCAGTACTTC.

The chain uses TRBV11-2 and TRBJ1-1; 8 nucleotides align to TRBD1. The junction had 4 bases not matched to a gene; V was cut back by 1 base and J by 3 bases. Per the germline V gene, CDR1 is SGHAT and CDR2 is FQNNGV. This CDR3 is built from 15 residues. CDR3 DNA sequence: TGTGCCAGCAGCTTAGCCTCCAGGGGGCACACTGAAGCTTTCTTT. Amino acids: CASSLASRGHTEAFF.

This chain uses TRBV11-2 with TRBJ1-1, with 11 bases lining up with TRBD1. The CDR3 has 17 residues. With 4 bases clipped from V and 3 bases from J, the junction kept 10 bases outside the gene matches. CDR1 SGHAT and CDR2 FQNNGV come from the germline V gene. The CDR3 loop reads CASSSRTGGYQDTEAFF. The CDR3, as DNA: TGTGCCAGCAGCTCGAGGACAGGGGGCTACCAAGACACTGAAGCTTTCTTT.

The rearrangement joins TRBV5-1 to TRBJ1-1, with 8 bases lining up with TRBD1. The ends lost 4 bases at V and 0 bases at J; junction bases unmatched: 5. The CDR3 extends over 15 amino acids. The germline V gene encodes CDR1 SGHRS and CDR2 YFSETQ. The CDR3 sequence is CASSVSGGMNTEAFF. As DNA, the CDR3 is TGCGCCAGCAGCGTGTCAGGGGGCATGAACACTGAAGCTTTCTTT.

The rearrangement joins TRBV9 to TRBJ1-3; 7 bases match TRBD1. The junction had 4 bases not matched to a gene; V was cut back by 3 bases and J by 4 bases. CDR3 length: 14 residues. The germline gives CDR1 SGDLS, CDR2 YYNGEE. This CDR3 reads CASSDRGTGNTIYF. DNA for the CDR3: TGTGCCAGCAGCGACAGGGGAACGGGAAACACCATATATTTT.

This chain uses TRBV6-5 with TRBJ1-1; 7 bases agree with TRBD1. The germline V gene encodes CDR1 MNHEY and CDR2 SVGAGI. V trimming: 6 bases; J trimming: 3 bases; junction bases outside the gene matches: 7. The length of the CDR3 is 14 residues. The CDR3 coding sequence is TGTGCCAGCAGATCCCCAGGGGGGTACACTGAAGCTTTCTTT. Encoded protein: CASRSPGGYTEAFF.

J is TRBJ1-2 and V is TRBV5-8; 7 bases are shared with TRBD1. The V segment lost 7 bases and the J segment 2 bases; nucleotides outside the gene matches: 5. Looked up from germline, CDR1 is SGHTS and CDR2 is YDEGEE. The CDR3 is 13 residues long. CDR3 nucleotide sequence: TGTGCCAGCCGAGGGACAGAGAACTATGGCTACACCTTC. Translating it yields CASRGTENYGYTF.

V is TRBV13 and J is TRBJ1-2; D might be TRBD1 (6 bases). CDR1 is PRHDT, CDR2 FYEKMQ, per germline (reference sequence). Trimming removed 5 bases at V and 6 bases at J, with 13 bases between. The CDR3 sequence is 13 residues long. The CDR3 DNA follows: TGTGCCAGCAGCCCGAGGGGGATCGATGGCTACACCTTC. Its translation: CASSPRGIDGYTF.

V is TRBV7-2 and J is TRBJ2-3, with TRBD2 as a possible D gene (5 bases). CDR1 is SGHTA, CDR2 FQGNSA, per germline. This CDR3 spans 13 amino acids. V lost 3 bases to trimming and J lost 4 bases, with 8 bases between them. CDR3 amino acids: CASSFAGADTQYF. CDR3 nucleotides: TGTGCCAGCAGCTTTGCGGGCGCAGATACGCAGTATTTT.

The CDR3, as DNA: TGCGCCAGCAGCGTGGAGACAGGGGGAGACGGTGAAGCTTTCTTT. Translating gives CASSVETGGDGEAFF. The chain uses TRBV5-1 and TRBJ1-1; TRBD1 aligns across 9 bases. The CDR3 is made up of 15 amino acids. With V trimmed by 4 bases and J by 7 bases, 11 bases remained unmatched. Germline loops: CDR1 SGHRS, CDR2 YFSETQ.

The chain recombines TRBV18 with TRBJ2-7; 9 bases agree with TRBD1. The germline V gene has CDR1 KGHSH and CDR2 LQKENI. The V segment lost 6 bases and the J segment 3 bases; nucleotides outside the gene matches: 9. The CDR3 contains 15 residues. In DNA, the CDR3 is TGTGCCAGCTCCCTCAGACAGGGGGATGGCTACGAGCAGTACTTC. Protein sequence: CASSLRQGDGYEQYF.

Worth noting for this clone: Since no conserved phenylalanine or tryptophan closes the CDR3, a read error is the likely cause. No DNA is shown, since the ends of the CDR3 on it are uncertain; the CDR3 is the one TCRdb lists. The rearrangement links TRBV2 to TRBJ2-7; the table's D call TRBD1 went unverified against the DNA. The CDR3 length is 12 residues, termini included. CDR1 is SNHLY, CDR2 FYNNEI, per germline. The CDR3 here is CASSESGGITRY.

The DNA for the CDR3 is TGTGCCAGCAGCGTAGGACAGGGGAGGGAGGGCTACACCTTC. This translates into CASSVGQGREGYTF. J is TRBJ1-2 and V is TRBV9; 8 bases are a match to TRBD1. The CDR3 has 14 amino acids. In germline, CDR1 is SGDLS, CDR2 YYNGEE. Losses at the gene ends were 0 bases for V and 8 bases for J; bases not matched to a gene: 6.

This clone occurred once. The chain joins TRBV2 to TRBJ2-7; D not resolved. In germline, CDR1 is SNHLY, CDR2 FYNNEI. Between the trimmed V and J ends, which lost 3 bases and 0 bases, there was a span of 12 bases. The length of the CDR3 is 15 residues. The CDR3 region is CASSDQRRSSYEQYF. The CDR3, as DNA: TGTGCCAGCAGTGATCAGCGTAGGAGCTCCTACGAGCAGTACTTC. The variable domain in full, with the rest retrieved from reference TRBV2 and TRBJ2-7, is EPEVTQTPSHQVTQMGQEVILRCVPISNHLYFYWYRQILGQKVEFLVSFYNNEISEKSEIFDDQFSVERPDGSNFTLKIRSTKLEDSAMYFCASSDQRRSSYEQYFGPGTRLTVT.